These 4 T cell receptor beta chains originate from one sample sequenced in a study of blood T cells in healthy people across ages. The second PCR ran about 6 to 11 cycles with a sample-barcoded 5' primer and J-beta primers. TCRdb redid the calling of the 5' RACE reads with MiXCR, one entry per CDR3 protein. Of roughly 800,000 distinct CDR3 sequences listed, roughly 50% are singletons. The sample comprised blood. The receptors derive from a man at least 80 years old in good health.

This clonotype has just a few counts. V gene TRBV24-1 combines with J gene TRBJ2-3, with 12 bases aligning to TRBD2. The germline gives CDR1 KGHDR, CDR2 SFDVKD. The CDR3 consists of 16 residues. After removal of 0 bases from V and 8 bases from J, the junction contained 5 bases not matched to a gene. CDR3 residues: CATSDLLAGGLFTQYF. The DNA for the CDR3 is TGTGCCACCAGTGATTTGCTAGCGGGAGGGCTGTTTACGCAGTATTTT.

The CDR3 loop reads CASSPTSGRAYTTDTQYF. The CDR3 coding sequence is TGTGCCAGCAGCCCAACTAGCGGGAGGGCCTATACGACAGATACGCAGTATTTT. The rearrangement uses TRBV9 and TRBJ2-3; 13 positions match TRBD2. Germline-derived CDR1 and CDR2 are SGDLS and YYNGEE. The CDR3 spans 18 residues. V lost 4 bases to trimming and J lost 3 bases; unmatched junction nucleotides: 11.

The gene calls are TRBV10-3 and TRBJ2-1; 8 bases are shared with TRBD2. The CDR3 length is 18 residues. In germline, CDR1 is ENHRY, CDR2 SYGVKD. J lost 0 bases, V lost 2 bases, and 9 bases had no gene match. The CDR3 DNA reads as TGTGCCATCAGTGAGGCAGGGGCGAGCGGGAGCTCCTACAATGAGCAGTTCTTC. Protein sequence: CAISEAGASGSSYNEQFF.

This chain joins TRBV20-1 and TRBJ1-1, with D perhaps matching TRBD1 (5 bases). The CDR3 totals 13 residues. V was pared by 4 bases and J by 0 bases, with 9 bases between. The germline CDR1 and CDR2 sequences are DFQATT and SNEGSKA (reference sequence). The CDR3 DNA reads TGCAGTGCTACGGGACGGATGAACACTGAAGCTTTCTTT. Residues: CSATGRMNTEAFF.